This T cell receptor beta chain came from a study of regulatory T cells in long-lasting Graves disease. Many counts were recorded for this clonotype. Its antigen remains unknown. Whole-study results and caveats: Lower TCR diversity characterized persistent Graves' patients relative to newly diagnosed patients.

Arm-PCR of CDR3 regions with iRepertoire HTBI primers generated TCR beta libraries. Each CDR3 protein gets one entry after TCRdb re-called the multiplex PCR reads with MiXCR. The sample contains some 370,000 distinct CDR3 sequences, 12% of which appear only once. CDR1 and CDR2 (germline): SEHNR, FQNEAQ (reference sequence). The CDR3 has 14 amino acids. V was shortened by 5 bases and J by 5 bases, with 16 bases between the two germline ends. The time point denotes: newly diagnosed GD, antithyroid drugs for less than 3 months. There was RNA extracted from PBMCs, and the TCR library was made from it. The same specimen was also included in a second study, on T cells in Graves' hyperthyroidism and ophthalmopathy. From that study: Ophthalmopathy onset followed model prediction by a median roughly 6.5 months.

Sequencing was performed on peripheral blood mononuclear cells (PBMCs), taken at new diagnosis, from a patient treated with antithyroid drugs. This TCR was sampled from a woman aged 18 to 35 with Graves disease. The rearrangement uses TRBV7-9 and TRBJ2-7; D not certain. The CDR3 DNA is TGTGCCAGCAGCCCCAGGACCGACGTTGACGAGCAGTACTTC. Encoded protein: CASSPRTDVDEQYF.